The clone carrying this TCR beta chain has just a few counts. Its specificity is not known. Time point meaning: persistent/refractory GD, antithyroid drugs over 5 years with positive TRAb. PBMC-derived RNA was used for the TCR library. An endocrinology department in Xi'an, China, supplied the patients. This sample was taken from a study of regulatory T cells in long-lasting Graves disease. Study-level findings and limits: The study found TRBV28, TRBJ1-2 and TRBJ2-5 favored in persistent disease. Persistent patients had more shared public clonotypes (under 3,000) than new patients (roughly 940). The study found lower TCR diversity in persistent Graves' patients than in newly diagnosed ones.

The authors built TCR beta libraries using iRepertoire HTBI primers and Arm-PCR of CDR3 regions. TCRdb redid the calling of the multiplex PCR reads with MiXCR, one entry per CDR3 protein. The profile shows over 650,000 distinct CDR3 sequences, 25% to 35% of them singletons. The CDR3 runs 14 residues. Trimming shortened V by 5 bases and J by 2 bases, and 11 bases separated the two germline ends. Germline V CDR1 and CDR2: LNHDA, SQIVND (reference sequence). Specimen: peripheral blood mononuclear cells (PBMCs), collected when the disease was refractory, from a patient treated with antithyroid drugs. The sequence was obtained from a female donor with Graves disease. V usage is TRBV19 and J usage is TRBJ2-3; TRBD2 is a possible D gene (5 bases). The CDR3 spells CASSPGLYTDTQYF. In DNA, the CDR3 is TGTGCCAGTAGTCCTGGACTGTACACAGATACGCAGTATTTT.